The next 24 T cell receptor beta chains were all read from a single sample in a study of neoadjuvant nivolumab and ipilimumab in lung cancer. TCRdb's table, derived via immunoSEQ multiplex PCR, lists solely in-frame clones and lacks some. The table has 15,000 to 20,000 clones, 75% to 90% seen once. This sample comprised peripheral blood, obtained before neoadjuvant nivolumab, alone or with ipilimumab. The source is an adult with non-small cell lung cancer.

The chain recombines TRBV14 with TRBJ2-7; 7 bases match TRBD1. V lost 2 bases to trimming and J lost 3 bases; unmatched junction nucleotides: 10. Germline lookup yields CDR1 SGHDN and CDR2 FVKESK. CDR3 length: 16 amino acids. The CDR3 protein is CASSQLTGSLHYEQYF. In DNA, the CDR3 is TGTGCCAGCAGCCAACTGACAGGGAGTCTCCACTACGAGCAGTACTTC. Variable domain in full (rest from reference TRBV14 and TRBJ2-7): EAGVTQFPSHSVIEKGQTVTLRCDPISGHDNLYWYRRVMGKEIKFLLHFVKESKQDESGMPNNRFLAERTGGTYSTLKVQPAELEDSGVYFCASSQLTGSLHYEQYFGPGTRLTVT.

The rearrangement uses TRBV11-2 and TRBJ2-5; TRBD1 aligns across 7 bases. The CDR3 totals 15 residues. V shed 3 bases, J shed 3 bases, and the junction held 7 bases outside the gene matches. Looked up from germline, CDR1 is SGHAT and CDR2 is FQNNGV. In DNA form, the CDR3 reads TGTGCCAGCAGCTTCGGGACAGTAGGAAAAGAGACCCAGTACTTC. This gives the protein CASSFGTVGKETQYF. Drawing the rest from reference TRBV11-2 and TRBJ2-5, the complete variable domain is EAGVAQSPRYKIIEKRQSVAFWCNPISGHATLYWYQQILGQGPKLLIQFQNNGVVDDSQLPKDRFSAERLKGVDSTLKIQPAKLEDSAVYLCASSFGTVGKETQYFGPGTRLLVL.

This chain links TRBV9 with TRBJ1-1; maybe TRBD1 (6 bases). The germline CDR1 and CDR2 sequences are SGDLS and YYNGEE. V was cut by 3 bases and J by 1 base, with 10 bases left in between. The CDR3 is 14 residues long. The CDR3 nucleotides read TGTGCCAGCAGCGCTGCGACAGGGAACACTGAAGCTTTCTTT. Translated, it gives CASSAATGNTEAFF.

The chain recombines TRBV29-1 with TRBJ1-1; TRBD1 is a possible D gene (5 bases). This CDR3 comprises 13 residues. Per the germline V gene, CDR1 is SQVTM and CDR2 is ANQGSEA. V lost 6 bases to trimming and J lost 0 bases, with 11 bases between them. Written as DNA, the CDR3 is TGCAGCGTAGAGCAGGGAATGAACACTGAAGCTTTCTTT. It encodes CSVEQGMNTEAFF.

The rearrangement links TRBV30 to TRBJ2-6; D uncertain. The length of the CDR3 is 14 residues. The V gene's germline CDR1 is GTSNPN and CDR2 SVGIG (reference sequence). Trimming shortened V by 5 bases and J by 0 bases, and 8 bases separated the two germline ends. CDR3 amino acids: CAWERFSGANVLTF. The CDR3 DNA is TGTGCCTGGGAAAGGTTCTCTGGGGCCAACGTCCTGACTTTC. Using reference TRBV30 and TRBJ2-6 for the parts outside the CDR3, the full variable domain is SQTIHQWPATLVQPVGSPLSLECTVEGTSNPNLYWYRQAAGRGLQLLFYSVGIGQISSEVPQNLSASRPQDRQFILSSKKLLLSDSGFYLCAWERFSGANVLTFGAGSRLTVL.

The chain uses TRBV11-3 and TRBJ1-1; TRBD1 might be the D (5 bases). This CDR3 contains 16 residues. Germline V lookup: CDR1 SGHNT, CDR2 YENEEA. Trimming cost V 1 base and J 1 base, with 13 bases left between them. The CDR3 loop reads CASSLGQGGGNTEAFF. The CDR3 region has the DNA TGTGCCAGCAGCTTAGGGCAGGGAGGTGGGAACACTGAAGCTTTCTTT.

The chain joins TRBV5-1 to TRBJ1-4, with 9 nucleotides matching TRBD1. Looked up from germline, CDR1 is SGHRS and CDR2 is YFSETQ. V shed 3 bases and J 2 bases; nucleotides not matched to a gene: 2. The CDR3 runs 15 residues. The CDR3 protein is CASSWTGATNEKLFF. The CDR3 DNA follows: TGCGCCAGCAGCTGGACAGGGGCCACTAATGAAAAACTGTTTTTT.

This rearrangement joins TRBV25-1 to TRBJ1-4; the D gene is possibly TRBD1 (5 bases). The CDR3 is made up of 15 amino acids. Trimming removed 0 bases from V and 7 bases from J, with 12 bases in between. CDR1 is MGHDK and CDR2 is SYGVNS in the germline V gene. The CDR3 coding sequence is TGTGCCAGCAGTGAATATGGGGGGATTGGTGAAAAACTGTTTTTT. Amino acid sequence: CASSEYGGIGEKLFF.

The chain links TRBV20-1 to TRBJ1-2; 7 bases align to TRBD1. CDR3 length equals 11 residues. With 6 bases clipped from V and 14 bases from J, the junction kept 12 bases outside the gene matches. CDR1 and CDR2 from the germline V gene are DFQATT and SNEGSKA (reference sequence). The CDR3: CSARDRGPTTF. The CDR3 nucleotides read TGCAGTGCCAGGGACAGAGGGCCCACAACCTTC.

V usage is TRBV5-6 and J usage is TRBJ1-5, with 11 positions matching TRBD1. Germline values: CDR1 SGHDT, CDR2 YYEEEE. J was trimmed by 4 bases and V by 4 bases; bases with no gene match: 7. The CDR3 totals 16 residues. The chain's CDR3 is CASSTGTGGKNQPQHF. The CDR3 DNA follows: TGTGCCAGCAGCACAGGGACAGGGGGAAAGAATCAGCCCCAGCATTTT. The full variable domain, completed using reference TRBV5-6 and TRBJ1-5, is DAGVTQSPTHLIKTRGQQVTLRCSPKSGHDTVSWYQQALGQGPQFIFQYYEEEERQRGNFPDRFSGHQFPNYSSELNVNALLLGDSALYLCASSTGTGGKNQPQHFGDGTRLSIL.

This chain connects TRBV5-1 to TRBJ2-7, with a weak D call TRBD1 (5 bases). V was pared by 1 base and J by 1 base, with 6 bases between. The CDR3 length is 13 residues. Germline CDR1 reads SGHRS; CDR2 reads YFSETQ. CDR3 sequence reads: CASSLTGSYEQYF. CDR3 DNA: TGCGCCAGCAGCTTGACAGGTTCCTACGAGCAGTACTTC.

This chain links TRBV10-3 with TRBJ2-5, with 10 bases fitting TRBD1. CDR1 is ENHRY and CDR2 is SYGVKD in the germline V gene. Trimming cost V 0 bases and J 7 bases; bases outside gene matches: 2. CDR3 size: 14 residues. The CDR3 DNA reads as TGTGCCATCAGTGAGTCCGGGACAGGGGCGACCCAGTACTTC. Its translation: CAISESGTGATQYF.

The CDR3 DNA follows: TGTGCCAGCTCACCGGATACTAGCACAGATACGCAGTATTTT. It yields the protein CASSPDTSTDTQYF. The rearrangement uses TRBV18 and TRBJ2-3, with D unresolved. Germline V lookup: CDR1 KGHSH, CDR2 LQKENI. V gave up 3 bases and J gave up 0 bases, with 7 bases separating them. This CDR3 is 14 amino acids long.

The CDR3 DNA reads TGTGCCAGCAGCTTAGGACAAGGGACAGACTATGGCTACACCTTC. This sequence encodes CASSLGQGTDYGYTF. This rearrangement joins TRBV7-9 to TRBJ1-2; 7 bases map to TRBD1. V shed 1 base and J 3 bases; nucleotides not matched to a gene: 5. This CDR3 has 15 amino acids. CDR1 is SEHNR and CDR2 is FQNEAQ in the germline V gene (reference sequence).

There are a few counts of this clone. V and J are TRBV2 and TRBJ2-2; 7 positions agree with TRBD2. Germline lookup yields CDR1 SNHLY and CDR2 FYNNEI. V dropped 4 bases and J dropped 6; count of bases not matched to a gene: 8. This CDR3 spans 15 amino acids. The CDR3: CASSVSGKSPGELFF. The CDR3 coding sequence is TGTGCCAGCAGTGTCAGCGGGAAGTCGCCCGGGGAGCTGTTTTTT.

J is TRBJ2-7 and V is TRBV18; possibly TRBD1 for D (6 bases). Trimming shortened V by 2 bases and J by 3 bases, and 11 bases separated the two germline ends. The CDR3 length is 14 residues. The V gene's germline CDR1 is KGHSH and CDR2 LQKENI. CDR3 sequence: CASSPRTAIYEQYF. CDR3 coding DNA: TGTGCCAGCTCACCAAGGACAGCTATCTACGAGCAGTACTTC.

The rearrangement joins TRBV2 to TRBJ2-1; possible D gene TRBD2, 6 bases. Germline CDR1 is SNHLY and CDR2 is FYNNEI. The germline V and J ends were trimmed by 6 bases and 15 bases, with 15 bases remaining between them. The CDR3 length is 11 residues. The CDR3: CASRAGTLRFF. CDR3 DNA: TGTGCCAGCAGGGCGGGGACTCTCCGGTTCTTC.

The chain has TRBV10-3 and TRBJ1-2; D gene unclear. This CDR3 region has 14 residues. The V gene lost 0 bases and the J gene lost 6 bases, with 11 bases spanning the gap. Per the germline V gene, CDR1 is ENHRY and CDR2 is SYGVKD. CDR3 sequence reads: CAISESVGTNGYTF. The CDR3 bases are TGTGCCATCAGTGAGTCTGTCGGCACCAATGGCTACACCTTC.

The V gene is TRBV4-3, the J gene TRBJ2-1; 9 bases map to TRBD2. CDR1 LGHNA and CDR2 YSLEER come from the germline V gene. J was trimmed by 7 bases and V by 0 bases; bases with no gene match: 10. This CDR3 comprises 17 residues. Written as DNA, the CDR3 is TGCGCCAGCAGCCAAGAAGTAGCGGGAGTGTATGGGAATGAGCAGTTCTTC. Translated, it gives CASSQEVAGVYGNEQFF.

The CDR3 bases are TGTGCCACCAGCAGAGAGTTAGCGGGAGGTTACGAGCAGTACTTC. Encoded protein: CATSRELAGGYEQYF. The V call is TRBV15, the J call TRBJ2-7; 10 nucleotides align to TRBD2. The V gene's germline CDR1 is LNHNV and CDR2 YYDKDF (reference sequence). The trim removed 0 bases at V and 4 bases at J, leaving 3 bases unmatched. This CDR3 contains 15 residues.

The chain joins TRBV7-2 to TRBJ2-5; D is ambiguous. Germline assignment: CDR1 SGHTA and CDR2 FQGNSA. The ends were cut back, 5 bases at V and 7 bases at J, with 11 bases in the middle. The CDR3 covers 12 residues. CDR3: CASSQLTATQYF. The CDR3 nucleotides read TGTGCCAGCAGCCAATTGACCGCGACCCAGTACTTC.

V usage is TRBV18 and J usage is TRBJ1-4; 9 bases match TRBD1. J gave up 8 bases and V 2 bases, and 6 bases lay outside the gene matches. The CDR3 runs to 15 residues. Germline V CDR1 and CDR2: KGHSH, LQKENI. Here the CDR3 DNA reads TGTGCCAGCTCACCATCCGGGACAGGGAGCGAAAAACTGTTTTTT. This translates into CASSPSGTGSEKLFF.

This rearrangement joins TRBV5-1 to TRBJ2-1; D uncertain. Germline values: CDR1 SGHRS, CDR2 YFSETQ. Trimming stripped 0 bases from V and 4 bases from J, with 8 bases between. The CDR3 consists of 14 residues. In DNA form, the CDR3 reads TGCGCCAGCAGCTTGGGCGCGGCTTACAATGAGCAGTTCTTC. The encoded protein is CASSLGAAYNEQFF.

The gene calls are TRBV28 and TRBJ1-2; D is unclear. Trimming took off 8 bases at V and 5 bases at J, with 12 bases between the two ends. The germline gives CDR1 MDHEN, CDR2 SYDVKM. The CDR3 is made up of 12 amino acids. CDR3 sequence (DNA): TGTGCCAGCCTATATTGGATGTATGGCTACACCTTC. Translation: CASLYWMYGYTF.